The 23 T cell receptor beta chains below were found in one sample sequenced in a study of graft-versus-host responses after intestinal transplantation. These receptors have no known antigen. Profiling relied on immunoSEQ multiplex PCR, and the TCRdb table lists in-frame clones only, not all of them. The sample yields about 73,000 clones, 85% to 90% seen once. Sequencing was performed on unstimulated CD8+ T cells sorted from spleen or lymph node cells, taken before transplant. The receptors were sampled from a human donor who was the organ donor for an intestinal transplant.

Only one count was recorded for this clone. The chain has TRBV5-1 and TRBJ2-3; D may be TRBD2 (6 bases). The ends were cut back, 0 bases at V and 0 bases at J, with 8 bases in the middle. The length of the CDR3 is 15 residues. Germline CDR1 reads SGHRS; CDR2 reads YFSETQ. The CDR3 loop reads CASSLVEGSTDTQYF. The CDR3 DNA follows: TGCGCCAGCAGCTTGGTGGAGGGGAGCACAGATACGCAGTATTTT.

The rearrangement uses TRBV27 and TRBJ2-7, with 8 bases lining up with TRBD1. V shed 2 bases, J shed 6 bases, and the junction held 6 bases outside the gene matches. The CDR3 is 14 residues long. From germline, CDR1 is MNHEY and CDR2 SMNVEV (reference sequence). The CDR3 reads CASSLEGGTGEQYV. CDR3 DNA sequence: TGTGCCAGCAGTTTAGAAGGGGGGACAGGCGAGCAGTACGTC.

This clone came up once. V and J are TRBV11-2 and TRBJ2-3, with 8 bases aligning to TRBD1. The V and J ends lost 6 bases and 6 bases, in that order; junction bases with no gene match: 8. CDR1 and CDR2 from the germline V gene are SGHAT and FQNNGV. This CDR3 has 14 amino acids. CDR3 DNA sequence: TGTGCCAGCAGATACGACGACAGGGGTGATACGCAGTATTTT. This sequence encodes CASRYDDRGDTQYF.

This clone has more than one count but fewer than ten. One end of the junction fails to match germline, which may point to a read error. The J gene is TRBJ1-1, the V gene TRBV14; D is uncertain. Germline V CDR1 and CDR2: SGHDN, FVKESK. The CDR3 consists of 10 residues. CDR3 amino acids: CASSQDRVLF. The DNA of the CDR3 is TGTGCCAGCAGCCAAGATCGAGTCCTGTTT.

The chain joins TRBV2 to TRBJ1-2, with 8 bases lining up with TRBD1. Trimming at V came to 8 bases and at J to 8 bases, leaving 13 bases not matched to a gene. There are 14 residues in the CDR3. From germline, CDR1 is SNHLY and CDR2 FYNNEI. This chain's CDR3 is CASGDRRFRDGYTF. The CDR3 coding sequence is TGTGCCAGCGGGGACAGGCGTTTTCGGGACGGCTACACCTTC.

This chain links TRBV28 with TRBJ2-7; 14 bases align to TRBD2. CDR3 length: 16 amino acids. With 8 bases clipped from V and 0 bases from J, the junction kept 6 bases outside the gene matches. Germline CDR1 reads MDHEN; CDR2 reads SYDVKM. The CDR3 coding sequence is TGTGCCAGCTCGGGACTAGCGGGGGAGCACTCCTACGAGCAGTACGTC. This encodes CASSGLAGEHSYEQYV.

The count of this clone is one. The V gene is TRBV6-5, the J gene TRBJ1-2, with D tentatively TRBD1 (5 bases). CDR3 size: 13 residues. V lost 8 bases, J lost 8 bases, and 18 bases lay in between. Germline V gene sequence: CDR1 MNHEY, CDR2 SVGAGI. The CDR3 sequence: CASSPGGVRGYTF. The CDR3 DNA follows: TGTGCCAGCTCGCCGGGGGGGGTACGGGGCTACACCTTC.

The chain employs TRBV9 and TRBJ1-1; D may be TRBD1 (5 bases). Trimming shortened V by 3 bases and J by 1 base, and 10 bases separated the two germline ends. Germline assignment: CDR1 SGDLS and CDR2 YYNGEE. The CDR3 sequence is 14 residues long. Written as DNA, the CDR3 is TGTGCCAGCAGCGCGCACAGGACGAACACTGAAGCTTTCTTT. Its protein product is CASSAHRTNTEAFF.

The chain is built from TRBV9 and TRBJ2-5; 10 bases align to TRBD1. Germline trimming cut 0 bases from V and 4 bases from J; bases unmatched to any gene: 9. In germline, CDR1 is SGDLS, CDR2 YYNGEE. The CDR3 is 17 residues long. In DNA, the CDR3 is TGTGCCAGCAGCGTAGTACCCCGGGACAGGGGAGGAGAGACCCAGTACTTC. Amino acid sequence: CASSVVPRDRGGETQYF.

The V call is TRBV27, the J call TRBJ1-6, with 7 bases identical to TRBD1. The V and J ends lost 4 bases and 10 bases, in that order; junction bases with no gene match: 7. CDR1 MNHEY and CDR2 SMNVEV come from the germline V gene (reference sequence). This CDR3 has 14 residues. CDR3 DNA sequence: TGTGCCAGCAGTTCCCAGACAGGGCCCTCACCCCTCCACTTT. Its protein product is CASSSQTGPSPLHF.

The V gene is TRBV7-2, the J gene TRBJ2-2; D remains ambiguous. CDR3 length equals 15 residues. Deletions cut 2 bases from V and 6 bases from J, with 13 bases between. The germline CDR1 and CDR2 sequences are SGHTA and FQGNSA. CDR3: CASSLISTNAGELFF. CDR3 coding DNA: TGTGCCAGCAGCTTAATTAGCACAAACGCCGGGGAGCTGTTTTTT.

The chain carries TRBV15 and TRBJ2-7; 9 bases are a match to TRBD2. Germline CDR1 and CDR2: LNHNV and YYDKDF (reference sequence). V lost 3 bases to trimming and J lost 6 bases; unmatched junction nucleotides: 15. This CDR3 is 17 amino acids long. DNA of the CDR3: TGTGCCACCAGCAGGGGGGGGAGCGGGGGGCCGGGGGCCGAGCAGTACGTC. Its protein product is CATSRGGSGGPGAEQYV.

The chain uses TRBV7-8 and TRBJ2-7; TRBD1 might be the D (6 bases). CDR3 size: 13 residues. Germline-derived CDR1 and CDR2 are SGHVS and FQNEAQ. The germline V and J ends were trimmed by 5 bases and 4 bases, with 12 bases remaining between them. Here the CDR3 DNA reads TGTGCCAGCAGCGTCTATACAGGGTACGAGCAGTACGTC. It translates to CASSVYTGYEQYV.

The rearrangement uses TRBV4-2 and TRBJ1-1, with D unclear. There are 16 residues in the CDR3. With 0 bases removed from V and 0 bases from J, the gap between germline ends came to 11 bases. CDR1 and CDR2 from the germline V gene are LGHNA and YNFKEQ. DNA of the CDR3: TGTGCCAGCAGCCAAGATGAGGTAACGATGAACACTGAAGCTTTCTTT. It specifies CASSQDEVTMNTEAFF.

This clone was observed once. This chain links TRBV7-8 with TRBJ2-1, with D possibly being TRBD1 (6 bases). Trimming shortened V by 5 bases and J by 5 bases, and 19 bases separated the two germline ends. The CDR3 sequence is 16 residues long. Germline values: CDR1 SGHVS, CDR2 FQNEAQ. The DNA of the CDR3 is TGTGCCAGCAGCCAACGGACAGCAACTCTAAACAATGAGCAGTTCTTC. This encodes CASSQRTATLNNEQFF.

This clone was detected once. CDR3 residues: CASSSTGVTEAFF. The CDR3 nucleotides read TGTGCCAGCAGTTCCACGGGAGTCACTGAAGCTTTCTTT. The V gene is TRBV6-6, the J gene TRBJ1-1; D is unclear. The germline V and J ends were trimmed by 4 bases and 4 bases, with 10 bases remaining between them. Germline V gene lookup returns CDR1 MNHNY and CDR2 SVGAGI (reference sequence). The CDR3 is 13 amino acids.

The CDR3 region has the DNA TGTGCCGGCAAACCGGGACAGCTTCCCCGGAGGTATGGCTACACCTTC. Translating gives CAGKPGQLPRRYGYTF. V usage is TRBV2 and J usage is TRBJ1-2, with TRBD1 matching 7 bases. The CDR3 length is 16 residues. CDR1 is SNHLY and CDR2 is FYNNEI in the germline V gene. V lost 11 bases to trimming and J lost 5 bases; unmatched junction nucleotides: 20.

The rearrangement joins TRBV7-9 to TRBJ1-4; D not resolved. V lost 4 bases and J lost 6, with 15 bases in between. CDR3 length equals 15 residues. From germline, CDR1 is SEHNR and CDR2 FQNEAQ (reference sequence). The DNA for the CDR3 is TGTGCCAGCAGCTCCCTGGGCAGGATTTATGAAAAACTGTTTTTT. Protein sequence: CASSSLGRIYEKLFF.

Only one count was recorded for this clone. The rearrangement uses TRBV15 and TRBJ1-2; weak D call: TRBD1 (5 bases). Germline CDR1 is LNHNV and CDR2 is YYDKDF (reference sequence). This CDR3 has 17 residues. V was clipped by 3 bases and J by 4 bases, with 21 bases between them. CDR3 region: CATSSVLFGFTGYGYTF. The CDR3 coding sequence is TGTGCCACCAGCAGCGTATTGTTTGGTTTTACAGGCTATGGCTACACCTTC.

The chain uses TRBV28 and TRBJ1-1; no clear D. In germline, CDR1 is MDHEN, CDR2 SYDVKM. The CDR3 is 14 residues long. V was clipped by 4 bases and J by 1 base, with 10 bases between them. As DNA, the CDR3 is TGTGCCAGCAGTTCCCCGGGAACGAACACTGAAGCTTTCTTT. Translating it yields CASSSPGTNTEAFF.

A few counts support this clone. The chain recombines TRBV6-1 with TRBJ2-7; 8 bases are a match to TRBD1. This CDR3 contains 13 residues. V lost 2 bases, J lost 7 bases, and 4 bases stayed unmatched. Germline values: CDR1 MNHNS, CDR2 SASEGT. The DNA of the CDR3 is TGTGCCAGCAGTGAACAGGGGGCTGAGGAGCAGTACGTC. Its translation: CASSEQGAEEQYV.

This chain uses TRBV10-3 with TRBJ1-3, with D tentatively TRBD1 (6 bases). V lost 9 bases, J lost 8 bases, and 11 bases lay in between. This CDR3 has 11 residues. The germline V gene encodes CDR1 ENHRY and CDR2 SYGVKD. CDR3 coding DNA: TGTGCCATTTCCGAGGGGGACACCATATATTTT. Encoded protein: CAISEGDTIYF.

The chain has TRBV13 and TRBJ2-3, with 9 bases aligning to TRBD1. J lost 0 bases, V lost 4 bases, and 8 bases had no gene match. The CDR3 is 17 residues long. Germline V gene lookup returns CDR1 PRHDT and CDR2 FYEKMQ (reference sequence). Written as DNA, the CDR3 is TGTGCCAGCAGCTCTCCGGACAGGGGAGATAGCACAGATACGCAGTATTTT. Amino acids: CASSSPDRGDSTDTQYF.